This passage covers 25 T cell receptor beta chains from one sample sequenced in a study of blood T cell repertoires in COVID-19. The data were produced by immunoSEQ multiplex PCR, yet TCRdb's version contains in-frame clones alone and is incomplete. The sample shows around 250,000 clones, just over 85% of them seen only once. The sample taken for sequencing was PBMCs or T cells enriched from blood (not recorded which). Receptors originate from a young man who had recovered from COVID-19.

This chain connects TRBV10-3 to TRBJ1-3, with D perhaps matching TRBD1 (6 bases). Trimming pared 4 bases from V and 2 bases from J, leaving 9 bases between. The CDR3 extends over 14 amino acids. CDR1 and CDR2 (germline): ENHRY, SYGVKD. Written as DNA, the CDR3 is TGTGCCATCAGTGGGGGGCAGCCTGGAAACACCATATATTTT. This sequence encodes CAISGGQPGNTIYF.

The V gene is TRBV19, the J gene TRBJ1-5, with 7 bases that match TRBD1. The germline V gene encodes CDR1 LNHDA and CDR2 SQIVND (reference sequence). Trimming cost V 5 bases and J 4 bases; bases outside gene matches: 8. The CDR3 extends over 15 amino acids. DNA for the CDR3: TGTGCCAGTAGTGGCAGGGGGTGGGAAAATCAGCCCCAGCATTTT. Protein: CASSGRGWENQPQHF.

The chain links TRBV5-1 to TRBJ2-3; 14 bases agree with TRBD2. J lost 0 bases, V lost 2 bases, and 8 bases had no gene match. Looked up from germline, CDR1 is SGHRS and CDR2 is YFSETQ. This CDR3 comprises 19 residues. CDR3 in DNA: TGCGCCAGCAGCTTAGGGACTAGCGGGGGCCAACTAAGCACAGATACGCAGTATTTT. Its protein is CASSLGTSGGQLSTDTQYF.

Here the CDR3 DNA reads TGCGCCAGCAGCGGAAACCGGGGACTAGCGGGAGTCGACGAGCAGTACTTC. Translation gives CASSGNRGLAGVDEQYF. The chain recombines TRBV5-1 with TRBJ2-7, with 14 bases identical to TRBD2. V shed 4 bases and J 5 bases; nucleotides not matched to a gene: 11. Germline V gives CDR1 SGHRS, CDR2 YFSETQ. This CDR3 is built from 17 residues.

CDR3 nucleotide sequence: TGTGCCAGCAGTTCGACAGGGGAGACCTATGGCTACACCTTC. This codes for CASSSTGETYGYTF. The J gene is TRBJ1-2, the V gene TRBV28; 8 nucleotides match TRBD1. The junction had 5 bases not matched to a gene; V was cut back by 4 bases and J by 4 bases. In germline, CDR1 is MDHEN, CDR2 SYDVKM. The CDR3 has 14 amino acids.

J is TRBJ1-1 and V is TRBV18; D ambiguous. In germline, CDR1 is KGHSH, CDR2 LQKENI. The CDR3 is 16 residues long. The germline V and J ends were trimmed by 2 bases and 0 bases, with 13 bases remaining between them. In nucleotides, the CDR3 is TGTGCCAGCTCACCAAGTCGGAGAGGGTTGAACACTGAAGCTTTCTTT. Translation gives CASSPSRRGLNTEAFF.

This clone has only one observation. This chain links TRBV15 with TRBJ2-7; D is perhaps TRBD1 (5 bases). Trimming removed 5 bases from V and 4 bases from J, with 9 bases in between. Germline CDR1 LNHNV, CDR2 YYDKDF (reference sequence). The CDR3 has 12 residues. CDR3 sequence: CATSPDRYEQYF. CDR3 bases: TGTGCCACCAGCCCAGACAGATACGAGCAGTACTTC.

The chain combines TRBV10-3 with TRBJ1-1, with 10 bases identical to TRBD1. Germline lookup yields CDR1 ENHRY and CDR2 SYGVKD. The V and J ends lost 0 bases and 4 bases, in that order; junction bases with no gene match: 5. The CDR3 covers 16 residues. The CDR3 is CAISESFGDRGTEAFF. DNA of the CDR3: TGTGCCATCAGTGAGTCTTTCGGGGACAGGGGCACTGAAGCTTTCTTT.

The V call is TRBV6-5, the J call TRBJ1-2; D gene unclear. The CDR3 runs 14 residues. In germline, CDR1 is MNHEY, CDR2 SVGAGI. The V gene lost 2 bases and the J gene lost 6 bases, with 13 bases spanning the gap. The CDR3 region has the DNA TGTGCCAGCAGTTACCTAGGTTCCAACGATGGCTACACCTTC. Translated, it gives CASSYLGSNDGYTF.

The CDR3 region is CASSRRDRPYEQYF. Written as DNA, the CDR3 is TGTGCCAGCAGCCGCCGGGATAGACCCTACGAGCAGTACTTC. The chain employs TRBV11-3 and TRBJ2-7, with a possible D match to TRBD2 (5 bases). Trimming removed 5 bases at V and 2 bases at J, with 13 bases between. The germline gives CDR1 SGHNT, CDR2 YENEEA. The CDR3 sequence is 14 residues long.

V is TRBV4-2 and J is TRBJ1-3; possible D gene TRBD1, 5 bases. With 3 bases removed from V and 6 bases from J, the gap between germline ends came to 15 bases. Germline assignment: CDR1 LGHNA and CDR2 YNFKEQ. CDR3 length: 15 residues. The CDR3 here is CASSHQTVGENTIYF. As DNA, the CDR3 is TGTGCCAGCAGCCATCAGACAGTGGGCGAAAACACCATATATTTT.

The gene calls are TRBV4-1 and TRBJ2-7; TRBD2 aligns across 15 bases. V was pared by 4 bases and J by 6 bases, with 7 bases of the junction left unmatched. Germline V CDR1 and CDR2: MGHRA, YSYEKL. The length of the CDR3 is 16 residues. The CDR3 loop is CASSPSPGLAGGEQYF. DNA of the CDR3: TGCGCCAGCAGCCCAAGCCCGGGACTAGCGGGAGGCGAGCAGTACTTC.

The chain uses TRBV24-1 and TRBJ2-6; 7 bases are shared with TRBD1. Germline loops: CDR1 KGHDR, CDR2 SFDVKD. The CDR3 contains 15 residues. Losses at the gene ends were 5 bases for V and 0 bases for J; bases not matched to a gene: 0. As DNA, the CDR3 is TGTGCCACCAGTGCAGGGGGCTCTGGGGCCAACGTCCTGACTTTC. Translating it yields CATSAGGSGANVLTF.

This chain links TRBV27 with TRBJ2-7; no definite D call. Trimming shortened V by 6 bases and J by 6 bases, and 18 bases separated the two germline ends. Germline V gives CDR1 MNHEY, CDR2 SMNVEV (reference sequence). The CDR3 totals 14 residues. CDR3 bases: TGTGCCAGCAGAGAAGACTGGAGAGTTTTCGAGCAGTACTTC. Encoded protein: CASREDWRVFEQYF.

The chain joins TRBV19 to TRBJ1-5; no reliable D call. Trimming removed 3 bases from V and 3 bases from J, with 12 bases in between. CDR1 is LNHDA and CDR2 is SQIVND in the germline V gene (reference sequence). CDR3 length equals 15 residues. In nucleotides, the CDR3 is TGTGCCAGTAGTATGGAAAGAGGCCCCAATCAGCCCCAGCATTTT. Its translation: CASSMERGPNQPQHF.

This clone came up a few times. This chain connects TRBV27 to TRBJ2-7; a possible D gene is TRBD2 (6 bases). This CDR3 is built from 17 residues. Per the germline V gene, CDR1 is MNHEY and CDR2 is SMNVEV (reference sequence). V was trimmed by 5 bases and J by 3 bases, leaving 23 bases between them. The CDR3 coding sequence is TGTGCCAGCAGTGGCTTGGTTGGCGGGAAAGGGTACTACGAGCAGTACTTC. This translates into CASSGLVGGKGYYEQYF.

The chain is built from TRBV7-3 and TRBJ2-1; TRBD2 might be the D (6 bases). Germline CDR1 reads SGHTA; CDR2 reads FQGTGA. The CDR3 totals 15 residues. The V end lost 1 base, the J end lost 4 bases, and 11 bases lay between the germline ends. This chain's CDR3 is CASSLSGTPYNEQFF. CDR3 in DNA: TGTGCCAGCAGCTTAAGCGGGACGCCGTACAATGAGCAGTTCTTC.

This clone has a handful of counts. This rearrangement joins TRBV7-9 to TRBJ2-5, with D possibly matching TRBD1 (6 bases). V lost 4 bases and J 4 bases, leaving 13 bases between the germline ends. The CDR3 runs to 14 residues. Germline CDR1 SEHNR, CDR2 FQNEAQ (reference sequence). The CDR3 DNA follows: TGTGCCAGCAGCTCCACAGGGACGTCAGAGACCCAGTACTTC. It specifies CASSSTGTSETQYF.

CDR3: CASVQGSGTGELFF. The CDR3, as DNA: TGCGCCAGCGTACAAGGGTCAGGGACCGGGGAGCTGTTTTTT. The chain combines TRBV10-2 with TRBJ2-2; D may be TRBD1 (5 bases). The CDR3 has 14 amino acids. V gave up 8 bases and J gave up 5 bases, with 15 bases separating them. Germline V gives CDR1 WSHSY, CDR2 SAAADI.

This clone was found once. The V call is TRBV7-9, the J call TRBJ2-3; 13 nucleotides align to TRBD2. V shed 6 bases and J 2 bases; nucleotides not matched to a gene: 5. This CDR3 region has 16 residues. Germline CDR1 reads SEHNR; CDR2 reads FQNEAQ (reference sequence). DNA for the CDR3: TGTGCCAGCAGTCTCGGGACTAGCGGGATCACAGATACGCAGTATTTT. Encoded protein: CASSLGTSGITDTQYF.

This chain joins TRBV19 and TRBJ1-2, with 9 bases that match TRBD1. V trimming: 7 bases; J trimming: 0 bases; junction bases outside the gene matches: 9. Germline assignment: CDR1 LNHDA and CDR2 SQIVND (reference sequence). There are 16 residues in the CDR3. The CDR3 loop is CASTIGQGNANYGYTF. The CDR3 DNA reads TGTGCCAGTACTATCGGACAGGGGAACGCTAACTATGGCTACACCTTC.

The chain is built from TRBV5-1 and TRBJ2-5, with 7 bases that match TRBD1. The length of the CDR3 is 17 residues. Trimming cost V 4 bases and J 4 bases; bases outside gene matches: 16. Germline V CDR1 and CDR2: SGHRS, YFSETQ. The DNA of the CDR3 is TGCGCCAGCAGCCGTGACTCGAACCCGACAGGGATAGAGACCCAGTACTTC. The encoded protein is CASSRDSNPTGIETQYF.

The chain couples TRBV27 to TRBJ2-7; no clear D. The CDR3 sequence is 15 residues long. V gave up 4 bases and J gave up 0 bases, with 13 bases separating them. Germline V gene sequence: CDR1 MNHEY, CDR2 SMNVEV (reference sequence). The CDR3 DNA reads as TGTGCCAGCAGTTCCCCCCCCACAAGCTCCTACGAGCAGTACTTC. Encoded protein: CASSSPPTSSYEQYF.

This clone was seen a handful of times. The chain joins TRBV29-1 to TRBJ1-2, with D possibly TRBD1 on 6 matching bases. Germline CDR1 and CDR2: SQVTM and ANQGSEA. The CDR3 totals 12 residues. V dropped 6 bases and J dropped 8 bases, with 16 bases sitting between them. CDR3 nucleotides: TGCAGCGTCCTGACAGGCTCCTACGGCTACACCTTC. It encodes CSVLTGSYGYTF. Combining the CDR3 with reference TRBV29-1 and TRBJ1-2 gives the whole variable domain SAVISQKPSRDICQRGTSLTIQCQVDSQVTMMFWYRQQPGQSLTLIATANQGSEATYESGFVIDKFPISRPNLTFSTLTVSNMSPEDSSIYLCSVLTGSYGYTFGSGTRLTVV.

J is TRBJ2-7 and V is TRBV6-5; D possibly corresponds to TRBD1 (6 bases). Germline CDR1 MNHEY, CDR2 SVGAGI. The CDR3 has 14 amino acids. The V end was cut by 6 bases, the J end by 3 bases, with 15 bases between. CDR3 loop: CASSQMGAIYEQYF. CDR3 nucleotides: TGTGCCAGCAGCCAAATGGGGGCGATCTACGAGCAGTACTTC.